The entry below gives a single T cell receptor beta chain sequence along with its context. As yet, its antigen is unknown. This sample also contains other DNA sequences that code for the same CDR3. The sample originates from a study of beta chain features in type 1 diabetes. Across the whole study: Healthy donors, compared against patients, showed similar age, gender and cell yields. Overall study findings and caveats: The naive, central memory and Treg TCRB repertoires looked more alike in patients than they did in healthy donors. The study found moderately but significantly shorter TCRB CDR3s in all four CD4+ subsets of Type 1 diabetes patients.

A CD45RO/CCR7/CD25/CD127/CD95/CD27 panel sorted naive, central memory, regulatory and stem cell-like memory CD4+ cells. The length of the CDR3 is 16 residues. Germline V gene sequence: CDR1 LNHDA, CDR2 SQIVND (reference sequence). V lost 1 base to trimming and J lost 2 bases; unmatched junction nucleotides: 7. The sequenced template was cDNA made from the entire isolated RNA. Method: immunoSEQ multiplex PCR; TCRdb's copy keeps in-frame clones and lacks some. Here the sample spans about 27,000 clones, roughly 56% being singletons. The chain joins TRBV19 to TRBJ2-5, with 7 bases identical to TRBD2. Material for sequencing was Tregs from blood. This clonotype originated in a woman between 18 and 30 years old with type 1 diabetes. CDR3 DNA: TGTGCCAGTAGTATAGCCCTCGTCGGGGGGCAAGAGACCCAGTACTTC. Translated: CASSIALVGGQETQYF.